This TCR beta chain emerged from a study of control samples from healthy donors and cancer patients. Clones were read by immunoSEQ multiplex PCR, and TCRdb kept only the in-frame ones, dropping some. The sample records fewer than 200,000 clones, approximately 96% being singletons. The CDR3 consists of 16 residues. With V trimmed by 1 base and J by 2 bases, 5 bases remained unmatched. Germline values: CDR1 SGHVS, CDR2 FQNEAQ. Sample: blood. The chain is built from TRBV7-8 and TRBJ2-5, with 9 bases matching TRBD1. The clonotype comes from a woman under 40 in good health. The CDR3 spells CASSLEPGTGQETQYF. The CDR3 bases are TGTGCCAGCAGCTTAGAGCCCGGGACAGGGCAAGAGACCCAGTACTTC.